Below, 27 T cell receptor beta chains from the same sample are listed, as sequenced in a study of T cells in Graves' hyperthyroidism and ophthalmopathy. Amplified TCR beta CDR3 regions came from RNA transcripts. Researchers ran a first-round RT-PCR on the TCR CDR3 using the HTBI primer set. TCRdb re-analysed the multiplex PCR reads in MiXCR, keeping a single row per CDR3 protein. The table has about 270,000 distinct CDR3 sequences, approximately 21% seen once. Sequencing input: blood. The receptors come from a young man with Graves' ophthalmopathy.

The chain has TRBV30 and TRBJ2-7; D might be TRBD1 (6 bases). From germline, CDR1 is GTSNPN and CDR2 SVGIG (reference sequence). The CDR3 has 11 amino acids. V was clipped by 5 bases and J by 2 bases, with 7 bases between them. The CDR3 sequence: CAWGQTYEQYF. CDR3 in DNA: TGTGCCTGGGGACAGACCTACGAGCAGTACTTC.

This chain links TRBV15 with TRBJ2-4; 8 bases align to TRBD2. Unmatched junction bases numbered 8, after V lost 5 bases and J lost 2 bases. This CDR3 is 16 amino acids long. CDR1 and CDR2 from the germline V gene are LNHNV and YYDKDF (reference sequence). The CDR3 reads CATSRGTSYSKNIQYF. Here the CDR3 DNA reads TGTGCCACCAGCCGAGGGACTAGTTATTCCAAAAACATTCAGTACTTC.

This clonotype showed up many times. The chain joins TRBV2 to TRBJ1-5; D uncertain. The CDR3 contains 13 residues. Trimming shortened V by 4 bases and J by 4 bases, and 8 bases separated the two germline ends. CDR1 and CDR2 (germline): SNHLY, FYNNEI. CDR3 loop: CASSAEPNQPQHF. The CDR3 coding sequence is TGTGCCAGCAGTGCTGAACCAAATCAGCCCCAGCATTTT.

This clonotype was counted ten times or more. The rearrangement links TRBV9 to TRBJ1-2, with D hard to call. The V gene's germline CDR1 is SGDLS and CDR2 YYNGEE. This CDR3 has 14 amino acids. Trimming stripped 3 bases from V and 0 bases from J, with 9 bases between. CDR3: CASSASLANYGYTF. The CDR3 bases are TGTGCCAGCAGCGCCTCGCTGGCTAACTATGGCTACACCTTC.

This clonotype has a handful of counts. This chain links TRBV3-1 with TRBJ2-7, with 12 bases matching TRBD1. The CDR3 has 18 amino acids. Germline CDR1 reads LGHDT; CDR2 reads YNNKEL (reference sequence). J gave up 2 bases and V 4 bases, and 12 bases lay outside the gene matches. This chain's CDR3 is CASSLKMTGTGGPYEQYF. The CDR3 region has the DNA TGTGCCAGCAGCCTCAAGATGACCGGGACAGGGGGCCCCTACGAGCAGTACTTC.

This clonotype was recorded many times. The J gene is TRBJ2-1, the V gene TRBV15, with 7 bases matching TRBD1. Trimming took 3 bases from V and 9 from J; bases not matched to a gene: 8. The CDR3 loop spans 14 amino acids. In germline, CDR1 is LNHNV, CDR2 YYDKDF (reference sequence). The CDR3 DNA reads as TGTGCCACCAGCAGGCTAAGGGGGCTAAGTGAGCAGTTCTTC. Translated, it gives CATSRLRGLSEQFF.

This clonotype was seen ten or more times. J is TRBJ2-1 and V is TRBV2; 7 positions agree with TRBD2. J gave up 0 bases and V 9 bases, and 8 bases lay outside the gene matches. CDR1 is SNHLY and CDR2 is FYNNEI in the germline V gene. This CDR3 contains 15 residues. CDR3 amino acids: CASTGRAYSYNEQFF. The CDR3 nucleotides are TGTGCCAGTACTGGGAGGGCGTACTCCTACAATGAGCAGTTCTTC. Looking up the rest from reference TRBV2 and TRBJ2-1 gives the full variable domain: EPEVTQTPSHQVTQMGQEVILRCVPISNHLYFYWYRQILGQKVEFLVSFYNNEISEKSEIFDDQFSVERPDGSNFTLKIRSTKLEDSAMYFCASTGRAYSYNEQFFGPGTRLTVL.

This clonotype was seen repeatedly, ten times or more. The chain carries TRBV11-2 and TRBJ2-1; D remains unclear. The germline V gene has CDR1 SGHAT and CDR2 FQNNGV. The CDR3 sequence is 12 residues long. V was shortened by 5 bases and J by 3 bases, with 5 bases between the two germline ends. The CDR3 loop reads CASSPLYNEQFF. In nucleotides, the CDR3 is TGTGCCAGCAGCCCGCTCTACAATGAGCAGTTCTTC.

This clonotype was recorded at least ten times. The chain carries TRBV2 and TRBJ2-3; 11 bases fit TRBD1. The CDR3 has 15 amino acids. Germline CDR1 reads SNHLY; CDR2 reads FYNNEI. After removal of 1 base from V and 4 bases from J, the junction contained 1 base not matched to a gene. CDR3 sequence: CASSEVGQGADTQYF. The CDR3 bases are TGTGCCAGCAGTGAAGTGGGACAGGGGGCAGATACGCAGTATTTT.

This clonotype showed up just a few times. The V and J genes are TRBV5-6 and TRBJ2-3, with 8 positions matching TRBD2. Germline V gene sequence: CDR1 SGHDT, CDR2 YYEEEE. This CDR3 region has 16 residues. V was clipped by 0 bases and J by 4 bases; unmatched bases: 7. CDR3 nucleotides: TGTGCCAGCAGCTTGGGGAGCGGGAGTGGCGCAGATACGCAGTATTTT. Protein product: CASSLGSGSGADTQYF.

This clonotype was seen many times. The gene calls are TRBV19 and TRBJ1-1; D ambiguous. The V end was cut by 5 bases, the J end by 2 bases, with 9 bases between. From germline, CDR1 is LNHDA and CDR2 SQIVND (reference sequence). CDR3 length: 13 amino acids. The CDR3 DNA reads as TGTGCCAGTAGTGATCGTACAAACACTGAAGCTTTCTTT. It specifies CASSDRTNTEAFF.

This clonotype was seen a few times. J is TRBJ2-3 and V is TRBV2; 9 bases map to TRBD2. This CDR3 has 16 residues. Unmatched junction bases numbered 7, after V lost 6 bases and J lost 0 bases. Per germline, CDR1 SNHLY and CDR2 FYNNEI. The CDR3 here is CASSLGLAFSTDTQYF. DNA for the CDR3: TGTGCCAGCAGCCTCGGACTAGCGTTTAGCACAGATACGCAGTATTTT.

V usage is TRBV19 and J usage is TRBJ1-4; no clear D gene. CDR3 length: 12 amino acids. The germline V gene has CDR1 LNHDA and CDR2 SQIVND (reference sequence). The V gene lost 8 bases and the J gene lost 7 bases, with 11 bases spanning the gap. CDR3 coding DNA: TGTGCCAGTGGGAGGGATTCTGAAAAACTGTTTTTT. Its translation is CASGRDSEKLFF.

The genes are TRBV28 and TRBJ2-6; possibly TRBD1 for D (6 bases). The CDR3 covers 17 residues. Germline CDR1 is MDHEN and CDR2 is SYDVKM. V gave up 6 bases and J gave up 2 bases, with 17 bases separating them. CDR3 sequence: CASSTRTVGPGANVLTF. CDR3 sequence (DNA): TGTGCCAGCAGCACCCGGACAGTGGGTCCTGGGGCCAACGTCCTGACTTTC.

V usage is TRBV11-1 and J usage is TRBJ2-4; 10 nucleotides align to TRBD1. The germline CDR1 and CDR2 sequences are SGHAT and FQDESV (reference sequence). The CDR3 contains 14 residues. The V gene end was trimmed by 3 bases and the J gene end by 8 bases; junction bases not matched to a gene: 4. CDR3 DNA: TGTGCCAGCAGCTTGAGGGACAGGGGAGACATTCAGTACTTC. Translated, it gives CASSLRDRGDIQYF. The full variable domain, in which reference TRBV11-1 and TRBJ2-4 provide the parts outside the CDR3, is EAEVAQSPRYKITEKSQAVAFWCDPISGHATLYWYRQILGQGPELLVQFQDESVVDDSQLPKDRFSAERLKGVDSTLKIQPAELGDSAMYLCASSLRDRGDIQYFGAGTRLSVL.

This chain joins TRBV5-6 and TRBJ2-3; 7 nucleotides match TRBD1. The V and J ends lost 2 bases and 6 bases, in that order; junction bases with no gene match: 6. The V gene's germline CDR1 is SGHDT and CDR2 YYEEEE. The CDR3 runs to 14 residues. DNA for the CDR3: TGTGCCAGCAGCTTCGCACAGGGGTGGGATACGCAGTATTTT. Encoded protein: CASSFAQGWDTQYF. The entire variable domain, with the rest obtained from reference TRBV5-6 and TRBJ2-3, is as follows: DAGVTQSPTHLIKTRGQQVTLRCSPKSGHDTVSWYQQALGQGPQFIFQYYEEEERQRGNFPDRFSGHQFPNYSSELNVNALLLGDSALYLCASSFAQGWDTQYFGPGTRLTVL.

This clonotype was detected ten times or more. This rearrangement joins TRBV11-2 to TRBJ2-1; 9 bases fit TRBD2. The CDR3 consists of 15 residues. Trimming cost V 7 bases and J 8 bases; bases outside gene matches: 12. Germline V lookup: CDR1 SGHAT, CDR2 FQNNGV. CDR3 sequence reads: CASTSLAGVGHEQFF. The CDR3 DNA sequence: TGTGCCAGCACCTCATTAGCGGGGGTTGGGCATGAGCAGTTCTTC.

This clonotype was seen once. The chain uses TRBV11-2 and TRBJ2-7, with 7 bases lining up with TRBD1. CDR1 and CDR2 from the germline V gene are SGHAT and FQNNGV. CDR3 size: 15 residues. Unmatched junction bases numbered 6, after V lost 1 base and J lost 3 bases. The CDR3 here is CASSLVRTGFYEQYF. The CDR3 bases are TGTGCCAGCAGCTTAGTTAGGACAGGATTCTACGAGCAGTACTTC.

This clonotype showed up just a few times. This chain connects TRBV6-1 to TRBJ1-4; TRBD1 agrees at 9 bases. Germline CDR1 is MNHNS and CDR2 is SASEGT. The CDR3 is 13 amino acids. The junction had 6 bases not matched to a gene; V was cut back by 8 bases and J by 8 bases. The CDR3 spells CASLGQGYEKLFF. The CDR3 coding sequence is TGTGCCAGCCTGGGACAGGGATACGAAAAACTGTTTTTT.

This clonotype appeared a few times. The CDR3 region is CATSDLGGPPNTGELFF. The DNA for the CDR3 is TGTGCCACCAGTGATTTAGGGGGCCCCCCGAACACCGGGGAGCTGTTTTTT. This chain joins TRBV24-1 and TRBJ2-2, with 7 bases matching TRBD1. J was trimmed by 0 bases and V by 1 base; bases with no gene match: 4. The length of the CDR3 is 17 residues. Germline V gene data show CDR1 as KGHDR and CDR2 as SFDVKD.

The chain joins TRBV11-2 to TRBJ2-2, with D perhaps matching TRBD1 (5 bases). This CDR3 is 15 amino acids long. Germline V gives CDR1 SGHAT, CDR2 FQNNGV. Trimming removed 2 bases at V and 4 bases at J, with 11 bases between. CDR3 sequence: CASSLTWGGTGELFF. In DNA, the CDR3 is TGTGCCAGCAGCTTAACATGGGGCGGCACCGGGGAGCTGTTTTTT. Full variable domain (rest looked up from reference TRBV11-2 and TRBJ2-2): EAGVAQSPRYKIIEKRQSVAFWCNPISGHATLYWYQQILGQGPKLLIQFQNNGVVDDSQLPKDRFSAERLKGVDSTLKIQPAKLEDSAVYLCASSLTWGGTGELFFGEGSRLTVL.

This clonotype has only a few counts. The chain employs TRBV20-1 and TRBJ2-7; no reliable D call. Trimming took 5 bases from V and 2 from J, leaving 19 bases between them. The germline V gene encodes CDR1 DFQATT and CDR2 SNEGSKA (reference sequence). This CDR3 has 15 amino acids. CDR3 loop: CSASHDLTPTYEQYF. CDR3 DNA: TGCAGTGCTTCCCATGACCTGACACCCACCTACGAGCAGTACTTC.

The chain uses TRBV20-1 and TRBJ1-4; unclear D gene. CDR1 is DFQATT and CDR2 is SNEGSKA in the germline V gene (reference sequence). The CDR3 is made up of 14 amino acids. The V and J ends lost 3 bases and 3 bases respectively, with 11 bases between them. CDR3 loop: CSASRPEANEKLFF. The CDR3 nucleotides read TGCAGTGCTAGCCGGCCTGAGGCTAATGAAAAACTGTTTTTT.

This clonotype occurred a few times. V usage is TRBV5-1 and J usage is TRBJ2-2, with 10 bases that match TRBD1. This CDR3 spans 17 amino acids. The V gene end was trimmed by 4 bases and the J gene end by 13 bases; junction bases not matched to a gene: 19. Germline values: CDR1 SGHRS, CDR2 YFSETQ. CDR3 in DNA: TGCGCCAGCAGCACCGGTGGGACAGGGGCCGCTGTGGGCGGGCTGTTTTTT. Translated, it gives CASSTGGTGAAVGGLFF. Full variable domain (rest looked up from reference TRBV5-1 and TRBJ2-2): KAGVTQTPRYLIKTRGQQVTLSCSPISGHRSVSWYQQTPGQGLQFLFEYFSETQRNKGNFPGRFSGRQFSNSRSEMNVSTLELGDSALYLCASSTGGTGAAVGGLFFGEGSRLTVL.

This clonotype has at least ten counts. This chain joins TRBV20-1 and TRBJ2-7; the match to TRBD2 covers 7 bases. The germline V gene encodes CDR1 DFQATT and CDR2 SNEGSKA (reference sequence). V gave up 0 bases and J gave up 2 bases; unmatched junction bases: 4. The CDR3 contains 14 residues. CDR3 sequence reads: CSARDPSGTYEQYF. The CDR3 DNA reads as TGCAGTGCTAGAGACCCTAGCGGAACCTACGAGCAGTACTTC.

This clonotype was recorded at least ten times. The V gene is TRBV5-1, the J gene TRBJ1-1; possibly TRBD1 for D (5 bases). The germline V and J ends were trimmed by 3 bases and 3 bases, with 18 bases remaining between them. The CDR3 is 16 amino acids. Germline CDR1 and CDR2: SGHRS and YFSETQ. The CDR3 bases are TGCGCCAGCAGCTCCTTGTGGGGGAAGACGTACACTGAAGCTTTCTTT. It translates to CASSSLWGKTYTEAFF.

This chain links TRBV19 with TRBJ2-2; no clear D gene. This CDR3 comprises 13 residues. The V gene's germline CDR1 is LNHDA and CDR2 SQIVND (reference sequence). Trimming pared 7 bases from V and 3 bases from J, leaving 9 bases between. CDR3 sequence (DNA): TGTGCCAGTACCCGCGGCTACACCGGGGAGCTGTTTTTT. This codes for CASTRGYTGELFF.